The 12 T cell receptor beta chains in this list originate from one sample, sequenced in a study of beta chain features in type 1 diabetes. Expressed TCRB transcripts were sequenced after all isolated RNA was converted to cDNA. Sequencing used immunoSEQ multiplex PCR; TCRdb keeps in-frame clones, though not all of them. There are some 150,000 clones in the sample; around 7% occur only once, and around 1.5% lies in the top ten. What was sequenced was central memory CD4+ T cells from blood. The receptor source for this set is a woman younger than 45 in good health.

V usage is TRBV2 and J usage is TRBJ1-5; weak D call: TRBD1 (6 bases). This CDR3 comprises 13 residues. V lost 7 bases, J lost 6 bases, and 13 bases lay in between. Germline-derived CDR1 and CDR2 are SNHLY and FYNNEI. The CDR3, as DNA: TGTGCCAGCAAGGGGGAGCAGCCTCAGCCCCAGCATTTT. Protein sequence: CASKGEQPQPQHF.

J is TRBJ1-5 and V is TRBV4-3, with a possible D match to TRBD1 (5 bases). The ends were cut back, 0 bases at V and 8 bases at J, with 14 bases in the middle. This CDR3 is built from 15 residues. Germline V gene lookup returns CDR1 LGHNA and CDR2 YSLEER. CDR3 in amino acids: CASSQDRDPEEPQHF. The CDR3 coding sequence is TGCGCCAGCAGCCAAGACAGGGATCCCGAGGAGCCCCAGCATTTT.

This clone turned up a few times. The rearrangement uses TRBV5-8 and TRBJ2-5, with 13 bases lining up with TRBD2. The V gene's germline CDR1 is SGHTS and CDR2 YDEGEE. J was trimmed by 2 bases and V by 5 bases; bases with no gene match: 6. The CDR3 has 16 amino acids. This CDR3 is CASSLGLAGVQETQYF. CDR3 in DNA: TGTGCCAGCAGTCTCGGACTAGCGGGAGTTCAAGAGACCCAGTACTTC.

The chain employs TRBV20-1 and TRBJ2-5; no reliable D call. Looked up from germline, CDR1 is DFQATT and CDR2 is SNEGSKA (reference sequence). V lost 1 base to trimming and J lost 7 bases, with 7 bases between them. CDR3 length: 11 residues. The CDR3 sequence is CSARVSGTQYF. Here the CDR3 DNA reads TGCAGTGCTAGAGTGTCAGGGACCCAGTACTTC.

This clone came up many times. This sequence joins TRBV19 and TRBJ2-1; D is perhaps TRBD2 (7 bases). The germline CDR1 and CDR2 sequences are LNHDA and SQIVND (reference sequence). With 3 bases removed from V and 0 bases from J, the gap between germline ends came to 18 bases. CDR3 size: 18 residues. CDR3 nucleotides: TGTGCCAGTAGTATCGATGGGGGGGCGGGATCCTCCTACAATGAGCAGTTCTTC. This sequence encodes CASSIDGGAGSSYNEQFF.

The CDR3, as DNA: TGTGCCTGGAGTGTTTGGCGGCCCTACAATGAGCAGTTCTTC. Amino acid sequence: CAWSVWRPYNEQFF. This chain connects TRBV30 to TRBJ2-1; unclear D gene. Germline V gene lookup returns CDR1 GTSNPN and CDR2 SVGIG (reference sequence). V was trimmed by 0 bases and J by 2 bases, leaving 8 bases between them. The CDR3 consists of 14 residues.

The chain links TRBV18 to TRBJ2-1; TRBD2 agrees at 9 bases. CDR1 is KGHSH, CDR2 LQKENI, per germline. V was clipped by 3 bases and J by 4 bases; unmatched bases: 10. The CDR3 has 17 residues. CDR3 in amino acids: CASSPGVAGVYYNEQFF. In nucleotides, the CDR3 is TGTGCCAGCTCACCCGGAGTAGCGGGAGTGTATTACAATGAGCAGTTCTTC.

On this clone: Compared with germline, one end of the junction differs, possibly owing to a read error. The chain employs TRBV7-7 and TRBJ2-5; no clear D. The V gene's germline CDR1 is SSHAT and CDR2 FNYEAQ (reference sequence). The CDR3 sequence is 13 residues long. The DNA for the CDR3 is TGTGCTAGCAGCTCCGACAATTCTGGGACCCAGTACTTC. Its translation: CASSSDNSGTQYF.

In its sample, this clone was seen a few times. This CDR3 reads CASSFARDTGELFF. DNA of the CDR3: TGTGCCAGCAGCTTCGCCAGGGACACCGGGGAGCTGTTTTTT. This chain joins TRBV7-8 and TRBJ2-2; D might be TRBD1 (5 bases). This CDR3 has 14 residues. Trimming removed 3 bases from V and 3 bases from J, with 8 bases in between. The germline gives CDR1 SGHVS, CDR2 FQNEAQ.

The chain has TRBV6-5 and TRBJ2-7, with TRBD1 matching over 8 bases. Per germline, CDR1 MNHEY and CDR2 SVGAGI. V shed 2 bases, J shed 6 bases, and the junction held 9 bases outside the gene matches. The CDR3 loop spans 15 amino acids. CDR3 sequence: CASSYGDRSRFEQYF. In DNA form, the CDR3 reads TGTGCCAGCAGTTACGGGGACAGGAGTCGTTTCGAGCAGTACTTC.

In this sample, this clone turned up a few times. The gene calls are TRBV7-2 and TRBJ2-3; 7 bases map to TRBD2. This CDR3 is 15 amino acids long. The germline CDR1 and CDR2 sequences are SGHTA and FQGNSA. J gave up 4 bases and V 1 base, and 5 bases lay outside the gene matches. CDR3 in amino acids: CASSLGGGGADTQYF. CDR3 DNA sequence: TGTGCCAGCAGCTTAGGGGGTGGGGGGGCAGATACGCAGTATTTT.

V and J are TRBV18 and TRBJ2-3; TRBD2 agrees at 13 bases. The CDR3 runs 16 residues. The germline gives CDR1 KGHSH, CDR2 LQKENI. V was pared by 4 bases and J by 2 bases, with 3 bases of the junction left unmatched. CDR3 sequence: CASSRGLAGTTDTQYF. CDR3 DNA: TGTGCCAGCTCACGGGGACTAGCGGGGACCACAGATACGCAGTATTTT.